This is a list of T cell receptor beta chains from one sample in a study of blood T cell repertoires in COVID-19. The table came from immunoSEQ multiplex PCR; TCRdb's copy has only in-frame clones and leaves some out. The table shows about 370,000 clones, with more than 80% occurring only once. Sequenced sample: peripheral blood. These TCRs come from a woman aged 25-40 years with COVID-19, enrolled during active disease. Both conserved end residues are part of each CDR3. Fields, in order: J gene, clone size, D gene, V gene, CDR3 DNA, CDR3 protein. A D gene is named only where the DNA matches it firmly. Clone size is shown for a subset of rows, as once, few, many or a class of expanded clone.

>TRBJ1-4|-|TRBD1|TRBV19
TGTGCCAGTAGCCCAGCCGGGACAGAGAATGAAAAACTGTTTTTT
CASSPAGTENEKLFF
>TRBJ1-5|-|-|TRBV10-2
TGCGCCAGCAGAGACGGCCCCAGGGATCAGCCCCAGCATTTT
CASRDGPRDQPQHF
>TRBJ1-1|-|-|TRBV11-3
TGTGCCAGTTCCCAGGCGGGAGCAGGAAAAGCTTTCTTT
CASSQAGAGKAFF
>TRBJ1-4|-|-|TRBV3-1/TRBV3-2
TGTGCCAGCAGCCCGGGCCTACTGGGGGGTTACGAAAAACTGTTTTTT
CASSPGLLGGYEKLFF
>TRBJ1-5|-|TRBD1|TRBV4-1
TGCGCCAGCAGCCAAGACCCAGGACAGGGGGCAGGGCAGCCCCAGCATTTT
CASSQDPGQGAGQPQHF
>TRBJ1-1|once|-|TRBV10-3
TGTGCCATCAGTGGGGGCTGGGAAGGGGGATCGAACACTGAAGCTTTCTTT
CAISGGWEGGSNTEAFF
>TRBJ2-7|-|-|TRBV29-1
TGCAGCGTTGGACCTCGGACAATCTACGAGCAGTACTTC
CSVGPRTIYEQYF
>TRBJ2-1|-|-|TRBV12-1
TGTGCCAGCAGCCTCAGGGGTGAGAGATCCTACAATGAGCAGTTCTTC
CASSLRGERSYNEQFF
>TRBJ1-2|-|-|TRBV30
TGTGCCTGGATAAGAAGGTCGTCAGGGACTAACTATGGCTACACCTTC
CAWIRRSSGTNYGYTF
>TRBJ2-1|-|-|TRBV5-4
TGTGCCAGCAGCTTGGTGGGCTCCCCTCAGGAGCAGTTCTTC
CASSLVGSPQEQFF
>TRBJ2-2|-|TRBD2|TRBV4-1
TGCGCCAGCAGCCCATCCTTCCAGCGGGAGTTCCCCGGGGAGCTGTTTTTT
CASSPSFQREFPGELFF
>TRBJ1-6|-|TRBD1|TRBV7-9
TGTGCCAGCAGCTCTCCAGGGGGCCCTAATTCACCCCTCCACTTT
CASSSPGGPNSPLHF
>TRBJ1-5|-|TRBD1|TRBV29-1
TGCAGCGACAGGGGTGATCAGCCCCAGCATTTT
CSDRGDQPQHF
>TRBJ1-1|once|TRBD1|TRBV5-1
TGCGCCAGCAGCGGACCCGGGACAGCGAACACTGAAGCTTTCTTT
CASSGPGTANTEAFF
>TRBJ1-1|once|-|TRBV5-8
TGTGCCAGCAGCTTGAACAGGAACACTGAAGCTTTCTTT
CASSLNRNTEAFF
>TRBJ1-6|-|TRBD1|TRBV19
TGTGCCAGTAGTTTGGGACAGGGAAGAACACCCCTCCACTTT
CASSLGQGRTPLHF
>TRBJ2-5|few|TRBD1|TRBV29-1
TGCAGCGTGGGTTCAGGGGGCGGAGAGACCCAGTACTTC
CSVGSGGGETQYF
>TRBJ2-2|-|-|TRBV27
TGTGCCGCAGCGGCGGGGCCTGGCGGGGAGCTGTTTTTT
CAAAAGPGGELFF
>TRBJ2-5|-|-|TRBV9
TGTGCCAGCAGCGTAGCGACAGGTTCCGAGACCCAGTACTTC
CASSVATGSETQYF
>TRBJ2-2|-|-|TRBV4-3
TGCGCCAGCAGCCAAGACAGGGTCGGCGACACCGGGGAGCTGTTTTTT
CASSQDRVGDTGELFF
>TRBJ2-1|-|-|TRBV24-1
TGTGCCACCAGTGATTTAGATAACGGGGCCTACAATGAGCAGTTCTTC
CATSDLDNGAYNEQFF
>TRBJ1-2|-|-|TRBV9
TGTGCCAGCAGCGCGGACACTGCCTACTATGGCTACACCTTC
CASSADTAYYGYTF
>TRBJ1-6|-|-|TRBV4-1
TGCGCCAGCAGCCCCCTTTTTAACAGGGAGTTTGATTCACCCCTCCACTTT
CASSPLFNREFDSPLHF
>TRBJ2-3|-|TRBD1|TRBV7-8
TGTGCCAGCAGCTTATCATGGGGACAGGGTTATACAGATACGCAGTATTTT
CASSLSWGQGYTDTQYF
>TRBJ2-2|-|-|TRBV28
TGTGCCAGCAGTGCAGCCCTCCGGGGGACCGGGGAGCTGTTTTTT
CASSAALRGTGELFF
>TRBJ2-2|-|TRBD1|TRBV27
TGTGCCAGCAGTTTATCCCCCACCGGGGCAGGGGGCACCGGGGAGCTGTTTTTT
CASSLSPTGAGGTGELFF
>TRBJ2-2|once|-|TRBV11-3
TGTGCCAGCAGCTCCCTTGCGACAGGGGAGGGCACCGGGGAGCTGTTTTTT
CASSSLATGEGTGELFF
>TRBJ1-1|once|-|TRBV30
TGTGCCTGGAGTGTTATCGTCACTGAAGCTTTCTTT
CAWSVIVTEAFF
>TRBJ2-5|-|-|TRBV29-1
TGCAGCGTTCGACTGCAAGAGACCCAGTACTTC
CSVRLQETQYF
>TRBJ2-2|few|-|TRBV5-1
TGCGCCAGCAGCCCCCCCATTAACACCGGGGAGCTGTTTTTT
CASSPPINTGELFF
>TRBJ1-1|-|-|TRBV3-1/TRBV3-2
TGTGCCAGCAGCCAAGGTCAGGGAGGGAGCACTGAAGCTTTCTTT
CASSQGQGGSTEAFF
>TRBJ2-2|-|-|TRBV28
TGTGCCAGCAGTTTGGGCGGGTGGAACACCGGGGAGCTGTTTTTT
CASSLGGWNTGELFF
>TRBJ2-3|-|TRBD1|TRBV5-1
TGCGCCAGCAGCTTGGCACAGGGGGCCACAGATACGCAGTATTTT
CASSLAQGATDTQYF
>TRBJ1-1|few|-|TRBV29-1
TGCAGCGTCCACAGGGACATGAACACTGAAGCTTTCTTT
CSVHRDMNTEAFF
>TRBJ2-5|-|TRBD1|TRBV7-2
TGTGCCAGCGGCGAGACAGGGGCAGAGACCCAGTACTTC
CASGETGAETQYF
>TRBJ2-1|-|-|TRBV2
TGTGCCAGCATTCCCGGTGGGGCAAACTACAATGAGCAGTTCTTC
CASIPGGANYNEQFF
>TRBJ2-7|-|-|TRBV2
TGTGCCAGCAGCACTTGGCAGGGGATCTACGAGCAGTACTTC
CASSTWQGIYEQYF
>TRBJ1-6|-|TRBD1|TRBV6-1
TGTGCCAGCAGGACAGGGGGGGATTCACCCCTCCACTTT
CASRTGGDSPLHF
>TRBJ2-1|-|TRBD2|TRBV28
TGTGCCAGCAGGACACTAGCGGGGCTATACAATGAGCAGTTCTTC
CASRTLAGLYNEQFF
>TRBJ2-1|-|-|TRBV27
TGTGCCAGCAGGCGGGCCTCGGCGAGCAATGAGCAGTTCTTC
CASRRASASNEQFF